The clone carrying this TCR beta chain was recorded at least ten times. Its matching antigen is unknown. TCRdb itself ran the reads through MiXCR, one entry per CDR3 protein. This table has tens of thousands of distinct CDR3 sequences, under 25% appearing once. This CDR3 is 14 amino acids long. Trimming at V came to 6 bases and at J to 0 bases, leaving 2 bases not matched to a gene. Germline loops: CDR1 SGHAT, CDR2 FQNNGV. This entry is derived from a study of T cell repertoires in cytomegalovirus infection. About the research overall: Evidence of both CMV infection and a matching HLA type came from public TCR beta signatures.

Findings of the study overall: There were HLA-C-restricted CMV-specific TCR beta clonotypes dominating the ex vivo response. Accumulated public TCR beta family frequency recognized individuals carrying CMV together with the relevant HLA.

This TCR derives from a human donor in good health (CMV status not recorded). Some clones in this sample may be carry-over from other donors' samples. This chain connects TRBV11-2 to TRBJ2-3; TRBD2 matches 8 bases. The sample was PBMCs, sequenced either directly or after in vitro stimulation (not recorded which). CDR3 in amino acids: CASRLAVSTDTQYF. CDR3 DNA: TGTGCCAGCAGACTAGCGGTTAGCACAGATACGCAGTATTTT. Complete variable domain (other parts from reference TRBV11-2 and TRBJ2-3): EAGVAQSPRYKIIEKRQSVAFWCNPISGHATLYWYQQILGQGPKLLIQFQNNGVVDDSQLPKDRFSAERLKGVDSTLKIQPAKLEDSAVYLCASRLAVSTDTQYFGPGTRLTVL.